The present T cell receptor beta chain was sequenced within a study of identical twins. The germline V gene has CDR1 MDHEN and CDR2 SYDVKM. This CDR3 spans 16 amino acids. J lost 3 bases, V lost 2 bases, and 7 bases had no gene match. Notes on the study in general: Twin pairs had excess sharing that was weaker in beta out-of-frame sequences.

MiXCR, run by TCRdb on the 5' RACE reads, gives a single entry per CDR3 protein. The profile shows about 810,000 distinct CDR3 sequences, 9% to 15% of them singletons. This clonotype showed up many times. Its antigen is unknown. The same data also went into a second study, on yellow fever vaccine responses in identical twins. From that paper: Reports say the vaccine T cell response in twins looked partly convergent and partly personalized.

The chain employs TRBV28 and TRBJ1-1; the match to TRBD1 covers 9 bases. Sequencing input: PBMCs. The clonotype originates from a woman aged 18-29 years in good health. CDR3 coding DNA: TGTGCCAGCAGTTTAACCCACAGGGACAGGGACACTGAAGCTTTCTTT. Amino acid sequence: CASSLTHRDRDTEAFF.